The 10 T cell receptor beta chains below all came from one sample that was sequenced in a study of blood T cell repertoires in COVID-19. Sequencing used immunoSEQ multiplex PCR; TCRdb keeps in-frame clones, though not all of them. This sample has some 97,000 clones, with about 80% found just once. Material: peripheral blood. The receptors come from a woman in her 70s with acute or convalescent COVID-19.

The gene calls are TRBV14 and TRBJ1-1, with TRBD1 matching over 7 bases. Germline V gives CDR1 SGHDN, CDR2 FVKESK. The V and J ends lost 5 bases and 5 bases, in that order; junction bases with no gene match: 11. This CDR3 comprises 15 residues. CDR3 sequence (DNA): TGTGCCAGCAGCAGAGAACTGACAGGGTATACTGAAGCTTTCTTT. It specifies CASSRELTGYTEAFF.

The genes are TRBV7-2 and TRBJ2-5, with 8 bases lining up with TRBD1. The CDR3 sequence is 15 residues long. CDR1 is SGHTA, CDR2 FQGNSA, per germline. The V segment lost 3 bases and the J segment 1 base; nucleotides outside the gene matches: 4. CDR3 sequence reads: CASSFDRGIQETQYF. The CDR3 DNA reads as TGTGCCAGCAGCTTTGACAGGGGCATCCAAGAGACCCAGTACTTC.

The J gene is TRBJ2-1, the V gene TRBV6-4; TRBD2 matches 11 bases. The CDR3 is made up of 15 amino acids. Germline assignment: CDR1 MRHNA and CDR2 SNTAGT. Trimming cost V 5 bases and J 5 bases; bases outside gene matches: 5. The CDR3 sequence is CASSRLAGLDNEQFF. CDR3 in DNA: TGTGCCAGCAGTCGACTAGCGGGGTTAGACAATGAGCAGTTCTTC.

The gene calls are TRBV5-1 and TRBJ2-1; 8 positions agree with TRBD1. This CDR3 region has 15 residues. J was trimmed by 8 bases and V by 1 base; bases with no gene match: 8. CDR1 is SGHRS, CDR2 YFSETQ, per germline. The CDR3 loop reads CASSLTGGRVDEQFF. Written as DNA, the CDR3 is TGCGCCAGCAGCTTGACAGGGGGTAGAGTTGATGAGCAGTTCTTC.

This sequence joins TRBV11-2 and TRBJ1-1, with 8 bases matching TRBD1. The V gene's germline CDR1 is SGHAT and CDR2 FQNNGV. The CDR3 sequence is 13 residues long. V shed 3 bases, J shed 5 bases, and the junction held 2 bases outside the gene matches. The CDR3 loop reads CASSLDRETEAFF. CDR3 sequence (DNA): TGTGCCAGCAGCTTGGACAGGGAAACTGAAGCTTTCTTT. Based on the CDR3 plus reference TRBV11-2 and TRBJ1-1, the full variable domain is EAGVAQSPRYKIIEKRQSVAFWCNPISGHATLYWYQQILGQGPKLLIQFQNNGVVDDSQLPKDRFSAERLKGVDSTLKIQPAKLEDSAVYLCASSLDRETEAFFGQGTRLTVV.

A few counts support this clone. The rearrangement joins TRBV3-1 (or the pseudogene TRBV3-2) to TRBJ1-5; TRBD1 matches 11 bases. This CDR3 is built from 16 residues. J was trimmed by 7 bases and V by 1 base; bases with no gene match: 6. Germline-derived CDR1 and CDR2 are LGHDT and YNNKEL (reference sequence). This CDR3 reads CASSQGGQGARQPQHF. The CDR3 region has the DNA TGTGCCAGCAGCCAAGGCGGACAGGGGGCGAGGCAGCCCCAGCATTTT.

The chain employs TRBV7-9 and TRBJ2-5, with TRBD2 matching 9 bases. Germline lookup yields CDR1 SEHNR and CDR2 FQNEAQ (reference sequence). V lost 7 bases, J lost 2 bases, and 8 bases stayed unmatched. This CDR3 has 15 amino acids. The CDR3 loop reads CASTLEAGGQETQYF. As DNA, the CDR3 is TGTGCCAGCACCCTCGAGGCGGGGGGGCAAGAGACCCAGTACTTC.

This clone was observed a single time. V usage is TRBV15 and J usage is TRBJ2-5; 9 bases are shared with TRBD1. V shed 2 bases and J 5 bases; nucleotides not matched to a gene: 12. Germline V CDR1 and CDR2: LNHNV, YYDKDF (reference sequence). CDR3 length equals 17 residues. CDR3 in DNA: TGTGCCACCAGCAGACCAAACCGGGACAGGGTACGGGAGACCCAGTACTTC. Residues: CATSRPNRDRVRETQYF.

The chain is built from TRBV5-1 and TRBJ1-5; maybe TRBD1 (5 bases). Germline V gives CDR1 SGHRS, CDR2 YFSETQ. The CDR3 totals 16 residues. Trimming cost V 4 bases and J 1 base, with 15 bases left between them. Written as DNA, the CDR3 is TGCGCCAGCAGCCGGGAGGGACCGCCAAGCAATCAGCCCCAGCATTTT. This codes for CASSREGPPSNQPQHF.

A note on this clone: A junction end diverges from the germline sequence, so it may reflect a read error. The gene calls are TRBV5-8 and TRBJ1-1; D perhaps matches TRBD1 (6 bases). Germline V gene data show CDR1 as SGHTS and CDR2 as YDEGEE. The CDR3 has 14 residues. The CDR3 DNA is TGTGCCAGCAGCTTGTTGACAGGTACTACTGGAGCTTTCTTT. Its translation is CASSLLTGTTGAFF.